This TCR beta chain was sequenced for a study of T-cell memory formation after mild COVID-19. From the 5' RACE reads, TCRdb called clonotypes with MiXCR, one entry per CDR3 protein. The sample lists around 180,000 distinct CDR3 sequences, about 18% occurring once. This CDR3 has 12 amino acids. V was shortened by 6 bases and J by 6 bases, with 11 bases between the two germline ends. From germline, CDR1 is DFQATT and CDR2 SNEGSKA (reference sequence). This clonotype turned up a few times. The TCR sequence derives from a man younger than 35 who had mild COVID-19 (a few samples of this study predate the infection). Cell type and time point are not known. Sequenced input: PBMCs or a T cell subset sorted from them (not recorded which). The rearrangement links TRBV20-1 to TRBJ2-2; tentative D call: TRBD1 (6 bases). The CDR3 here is CSAQGRPGELFF. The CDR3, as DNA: TGCAGTGCCCAGGGGCGTCCCGGGGAGCTGTTTTTT.